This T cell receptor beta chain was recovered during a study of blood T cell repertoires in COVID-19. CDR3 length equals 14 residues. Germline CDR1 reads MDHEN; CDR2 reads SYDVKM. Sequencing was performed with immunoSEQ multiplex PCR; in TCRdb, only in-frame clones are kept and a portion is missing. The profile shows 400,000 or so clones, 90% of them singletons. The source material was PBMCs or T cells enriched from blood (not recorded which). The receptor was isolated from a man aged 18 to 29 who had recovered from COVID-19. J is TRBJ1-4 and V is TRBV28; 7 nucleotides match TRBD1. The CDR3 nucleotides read TGTGCAATCCTGGCGGAGGGGGCGGGAGAAAAACTGTTTTTT. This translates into CAILAEGAGEKLFF. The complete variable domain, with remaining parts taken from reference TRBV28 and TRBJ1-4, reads DVKVTQSSRYLVKRTGEKVFLECVQDMDHENMFWYRQDPGLGLRLIYFSYDVKMKEKGDIPEGYSVSREKKERFSLILESASTNQTSMYLCAILAEGAGEKLFFGSGTQLSVL.